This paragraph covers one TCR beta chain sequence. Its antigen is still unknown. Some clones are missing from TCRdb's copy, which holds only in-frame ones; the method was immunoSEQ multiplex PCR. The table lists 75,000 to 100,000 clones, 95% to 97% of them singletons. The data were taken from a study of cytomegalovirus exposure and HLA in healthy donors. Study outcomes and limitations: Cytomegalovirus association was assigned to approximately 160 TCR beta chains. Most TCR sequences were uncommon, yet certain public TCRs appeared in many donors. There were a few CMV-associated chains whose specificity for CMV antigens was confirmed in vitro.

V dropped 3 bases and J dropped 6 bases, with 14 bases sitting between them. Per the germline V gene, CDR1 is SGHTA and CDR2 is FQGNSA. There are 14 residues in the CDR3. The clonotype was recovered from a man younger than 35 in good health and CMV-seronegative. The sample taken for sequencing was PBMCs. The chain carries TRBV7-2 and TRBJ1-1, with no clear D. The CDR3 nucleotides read TGTGCCAGCAGCTTGCGGCGTGGTGGGTCTGAAGCTTTCTTT. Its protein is CASSLRRGGSEAFF.